The 20 T cell receptor beta chains below all came from one sample that was sequenced in a study of OX40 agonist ivuxolimab in advanced cancers. Libraries came from the immunoSEQ multiplex PCR assay. In TCRdb, the immuneACCESS table is reduced to in-frame sequences with V and J assigned. These tables do not hold every clone; where another copy was compared, an unresolved V gene accounts for under half, and the others remain unexplained. The table for this sample lists roughly 120,000 clones; just under 95% of them were counted only once. Approximately 0.81% of the sample rests with the top ten. Specimen: CD4+ or CD8+ T cells sorted from blood, collected in a trial of the OX40 agonist ivuxolimab. The source is an adult with an advanced solid tumor such as melanoma, head and neck, liver or kidney cancer.

The chain carries TRBV6-5 and TRBJ1-1; tentatively, D is TRBD1 (6 bases). The CDR3 is made up of 14 amino acids. Trimming stripped 4 bases from V and 3 bases from J, with 12 bases between. Germline V gene data show CDR1 as MNHEY and CDR2 as SVGAGI. The CDR3: CASSSQGFYTEAFF. Here the CDR3 DNA reads TGTGCCAGCAGTTCACAGGGCTTCTACACTGAAGCTTTCTTT.

The chain employs TRBV6-6 and TRBJ2-2, with 8 bases fitting TRBD1. The CDR3 length is 15 residues. J lost 3 bases, V lost 6 bases, and 6 bases had no gene match. Germline V gene sequence: CDR1 MNHNY, CDR2 SVGAGI (reference sequence). The CDR3 is CASSLGQVDTGELFF. Here the CDR3 DNA reads TGTGCCAGCAGCTTGGGACAGGTAGACACCGGGGAGCTGTTTTTT.

J is TRBJ1-2 and V is TRBV6-1; D gene uncertain. Germline assignment: CDR1 MNHNS and CDR2 SASEGT. This CDR3 has 13 residues. Trimming left V 6 bases short and J 3 bases short, with 11 bases between. The CDR3 nucleotides read TGTGCCAGCAGCCCCCGAGACCACTATGGCTACACCTTC. Translating gives CASSPRDHYGYTF.

V is TRBV4-3 and J is TRBJ2-1; D call uncertain. Trimming left V 4 bases short and J 2 bases short, with 12 bases between. Germline assignment: CDR1 LGHNA and CDR2 YSLEER. This CDR3 has 15 amino acids. The CDR3 protein is CASSPEPLPYNEQFF. DNA for the CDR3: TGCGCCAGCAGCCCAGAACCCCTTCCCTACAATGAGCAGTTCTTC.

The V call is TRBV6-5, the J call TRBJ2-4; D perhaps matches TRBD2 (5 bases). This CDR3 is 14 amino acids long. CDR1 MNHEY and CDR2 SVGAGI come from the germline V gene. V was trimmed by 5 bases and J by 4 bases, leaving 12 bases between them. The CDR3 sequence: CASSPVGAKNIQYF. In nucleotides, the CDR3 is TGTGCCAGCAGTCCGGTGGGAGCGAAAAACATTCAGTACTTC.

The rearrangement joins TRBV27 to TRBJ1-6; D unresolved. The CDR3 totals 18 residues. V gave up 2 bases and J gave up 5 bases, with 19 bases separating them. The germline CDR1 and CDR2 sequences are MNHEY and SMNVEV (reference sequence). CDR3 amino acids: CASSLRSVERLDNSPLHF. The CDR3 region has the DNA TGTGCCAGCAGTTTACGCTCAGTTGAGAGACTAGATAATTCACCCCTCCACTTT.

V gene TRBV7-9 combines with J gene TRBJ2-1, with 7 bases fitting TRBD1. Per germline, CDR1 SEHNR and CDR2 FQNEAQ (reference sequence). V was pared by 4 bases and J by 4 bases, with 10 bases of the junction left unmatched. The CDR3 is made up of 16 amino acids. The CDR3 reads CASSYARDSAYNEQFF. CDR3 DNA: TGTGCCAGCAGCTATGCCCGGGACAGTGCTTACAATGAGCAGTTCTTC.

CDR3 in amino acids: CASSPGRSNTGELFF. As DNA, the CDR3 is TGTGCCAGCTCACCAGGACGGTCGAACACCGGGGAGCTGTTTTTT. The chain links TRBV18 to TRBJ2-2, with D uncertain. V was clipped by 2 bases and J by 0 bases, with 7 bases between them. The CDR3 length is 15 residues. Germline-derived CDR1 and CDR2 are KGHSH and LQKENI.

This clone was found once. This sequence joins TRBV9 and TRBJ1-1, with D unclear. V lost 4 bases to trimming and J lost 7 bases, with 11 bases between them. CDR3 length: 12 amino acids. Germline CDR1 and CDR2: SGDLS and YYNGEE. CDR3 nucleotides: TGTGCCAGCAGCTCGCGGACGAATGAAGCTTTCTTT. Amino acid sequence: CASSSRTNEAFF.

This clone was counted only a few times. The chain carries TRBV29-1 and TRBJ1-1; no firm D call. Germline V lookup: CDR1 SQVTM, CDR2 ANQGSEA. The germline V and J ends were trimmed by 5 bases and 4 bases, with 14 bases remaining between them. The CDR3 has 13 amino acids. The CDR3 region has the DNA TGCAGCGTTACGAAACTAGTGGGCACTGAAGCTTTCTTT. It translates to CSVTKLVGTEAFF.

This chain uses TRBV7-9 with TRBJ1-1; a weak D match, TRBD1 (5 bases). The CDR3 runs 13 residues. Deletions cut 5 bases from V and 7 bases from J, with 14 bases between. CDR1 and CDR2 (germline): SEHNR, FQNEAQ (reference sequence). CDR3 sequence reads: CASSPGAQGEAFF. The DNA of the CDR3 is TGTGCCAGCAGCCCTGGGGCTCAAGGTGAAGCTTTCTTT.

The chain couples TRBV7-9 to TRBJ2-1; TRBD2 matches 7 bases. This CDR3 spans 16 amino acids. V gave up 3 bases and J gave up 10 bases; unmatched junction bases: 15. Germline values: CDR1 SEHNR, CDR2 FQNEAQ (reference sequence). The CDR3 sequence: CASSFRGTIEQGEQFF. Written as DNA, the CDR3 is TGTGCCAGCAGCTTTCGCGGGACTATTGAGCAAGGGGAGCAGTTCTTC.

The rearrangement joins TRBV19 to TRBJ1-1; D is ambiguous. This CDR3 contains 13 residues. Trimming took 1 base from V and 4 from J, leaving 7 bases between them. CDR1 and CDR2 from the germline V gene are LNHDA and SQIVND (reference sequence). The CDR3 loop is CASSIGQLTEAFF. Here the CDR3 DNA reads TGTGCCAGTAGTATAGGGCAGCTCACTGAAGCTTTCTTT.

CDR3 coding DNA: TGTGCCAGCAGCTTAGGAGTGAATCAGCCCCAGCATTTT. This gives the protein CASSLGVNQPQHF. The chain combines TRBV7-2 with TRBJ1-5, with no clear D. The CDR3 runs 13 residues. The V end lost 1 base, the J end lost 4 bases, and 5 bases lay between the germline ends. Germline V gene data show CDR1 as SGHTA and CDR2 as FQGNSA.

The count of this clone is one. The chain recombines TRBV5-1 with TRBJ2-3; maybe TRBD1 (6 bases). Germline CDR1 SGHRS, CDR2 YFSETQ. V gave up 0 bases and J gave up 3 bases, with 8 bases separating them. The CDR3 length is 14 residues. The CDR3 reads CASSLGTATDTQYF. The CDR3 nucleotides read TGCGCCAGCAGCTTGGGGACAGCAACAGATACGCAGTATTTT.

J is TRBJ2-2 and V is TRBV10-3; TRBD2 agrees at 14 bases. Trimming took 4 bases from V and 3 from J; bases not matched to a gene: 4. The CDR3 is 17 amino acids. CDR1 is ENHRY, CDR2 SYGVKD, per germline. The CDR3 bases are TGTGCCATCAGTGCGGGACTAGCGGGAGTACACACCGGGGAGCTGTTTTTT. Its protein is CAISAGLAGVHTGELFF.

V and J are TRBV6-5 and TRBJ2-2; 11 bases map to TRBD2. CDR1 and CDR2 from the germline V gene are MNHEY and SVGAGI. Germline trimming cut 5 bases from V and 8 bases from J; bases unmatched to any gene: 7. The CDR3 extends over 15 amino acids. The CDR3 here is CASSAPGTSGGELFF. CDR3 nucleotide sequence: TGTGCCAGCAGTGCCCCCGGGACTAGCGGAGGGGAGCTGTTTTTT.

The V and J genes are TRBV29-1 and TRBJ1-5; D possibly corresponds to TRBD1 (6 bases). With 5 bases removed from V and 6 bases from J, the gap between germline ends came to 14 bases. The CDR3 contains 13 residues. The germline CDR1 and CDR2 sequences are SQVTM and ANQGSEA. CDR3 DNA: TGCAGCGTTAGGGAGGGGGATACTCAGCCCCAGCATTTT. Translating it yields CSVREGDTQPQHF.

The V and J genes are TRBV5-6 and TRBJ1-5, with 9 bases aligning to TRBD1. This CDR3 has 15 amino acids. J was trimmed by 9 bases and V by 1 base; bases with no gene match: 8. Per the germline V gene, CDR1 is SGHDT and CDR2 is YYEEEE. CDR3 sequence reads: CASSLQQGALAPQHF. The DNA for the CDR3 is TGTGCCAGCAGCTTGCAACAGGGGGCCTTGGCGCCCCAGCATTTT.

The rearrangement joins TRBV5-1 to TRBJ2-7; TRBD2 is a possible D gene (6 bases). The CDR3 runs 14 residues. Germline CDR1 SGHRS, CDR2 YFSETQ. V lost 1 base, J lost 0 bases, and 8 bases lay in between. The CDR3 DNA follows: TGCGCCAGCAGCTTGTTTAGCGGCTCCTACGAGCAGTACTTC. Its protein product is CASSLFSGSYEQYF.